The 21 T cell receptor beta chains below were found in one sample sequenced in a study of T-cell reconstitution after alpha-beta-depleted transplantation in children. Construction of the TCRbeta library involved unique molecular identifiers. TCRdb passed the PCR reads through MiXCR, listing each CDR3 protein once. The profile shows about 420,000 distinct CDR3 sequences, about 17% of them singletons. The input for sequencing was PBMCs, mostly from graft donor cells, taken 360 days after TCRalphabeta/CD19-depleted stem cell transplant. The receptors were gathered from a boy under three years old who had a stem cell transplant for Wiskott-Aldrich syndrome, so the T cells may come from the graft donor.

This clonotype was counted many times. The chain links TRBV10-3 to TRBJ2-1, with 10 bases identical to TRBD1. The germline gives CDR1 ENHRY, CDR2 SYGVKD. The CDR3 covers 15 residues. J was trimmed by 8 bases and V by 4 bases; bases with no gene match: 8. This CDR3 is CAISVGQGGFYEQFF. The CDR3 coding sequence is TGTGCCATCAGTGTCGGACAGGGGGGCTTCTATGAGCAGTTCTTC.

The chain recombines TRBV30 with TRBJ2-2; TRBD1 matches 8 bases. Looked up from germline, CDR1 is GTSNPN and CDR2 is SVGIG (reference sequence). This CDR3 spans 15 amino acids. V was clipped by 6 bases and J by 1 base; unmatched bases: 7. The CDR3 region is CACLGQGRNTGELFF. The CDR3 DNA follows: TGTGCCTGCCTCGGACAGGGAAGGAACACCGGGGAGCTGTTTTTT.

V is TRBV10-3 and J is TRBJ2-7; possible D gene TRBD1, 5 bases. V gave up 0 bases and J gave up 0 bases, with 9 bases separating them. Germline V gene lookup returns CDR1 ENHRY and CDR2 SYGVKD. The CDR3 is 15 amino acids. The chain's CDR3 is CAISESSGYSYEQYF. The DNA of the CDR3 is TGTGCCATCAGTGAGTCGTCAGGGTACTCCTACGAGCAGTACTTC.

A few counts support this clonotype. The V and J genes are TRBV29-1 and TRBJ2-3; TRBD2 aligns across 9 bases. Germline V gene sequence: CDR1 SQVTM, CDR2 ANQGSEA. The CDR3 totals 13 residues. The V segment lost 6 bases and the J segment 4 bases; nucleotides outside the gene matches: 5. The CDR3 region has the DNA TGCAGCGTGGGGGGACTAGCAGCAGATACGCAGTATTTT. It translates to CSVGGLAADTQYF.

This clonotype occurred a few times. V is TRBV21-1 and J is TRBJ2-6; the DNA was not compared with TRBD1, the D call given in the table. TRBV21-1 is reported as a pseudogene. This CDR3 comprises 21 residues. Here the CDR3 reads CASSKKRISQVYFSGANVLTF. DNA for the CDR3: TGTGCCAGCAGCAAAAAAAGGATCTCACAGGTTTACTTCTCTGGGGCCAACGTCCTGACTTTC.

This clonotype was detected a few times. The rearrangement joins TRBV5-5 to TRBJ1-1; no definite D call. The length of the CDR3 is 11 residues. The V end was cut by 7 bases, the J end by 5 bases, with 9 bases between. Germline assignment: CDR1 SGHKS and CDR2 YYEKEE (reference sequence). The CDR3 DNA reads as TGTGCCAGCCAGCTGGGGACTGAAGCTTTCTTT. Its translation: CASQLGTEAFF. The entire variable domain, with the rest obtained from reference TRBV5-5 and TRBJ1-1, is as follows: DAGVTQSPTHLIKTRGQQVTLRCSPISGHKSVSWYQQVLGQGPQFIFQYYEKEERGRGNFPDRFSARQFPNYSSELNVNALLLGDSALYLCASQLGTEAFFGQGTRLTVV.

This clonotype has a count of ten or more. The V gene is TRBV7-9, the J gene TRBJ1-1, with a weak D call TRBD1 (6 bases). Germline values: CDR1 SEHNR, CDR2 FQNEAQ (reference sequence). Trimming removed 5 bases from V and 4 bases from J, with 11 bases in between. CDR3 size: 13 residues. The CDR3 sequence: CASSPRTVTEAFF. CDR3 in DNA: TGTGCCAGCAGCCCCCGGACAGTCACTGAAGCTTTCTTT.

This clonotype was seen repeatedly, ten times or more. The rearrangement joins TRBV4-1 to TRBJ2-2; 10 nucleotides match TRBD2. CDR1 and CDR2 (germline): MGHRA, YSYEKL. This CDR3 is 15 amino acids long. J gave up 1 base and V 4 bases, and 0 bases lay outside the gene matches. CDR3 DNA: TGCGCCAGCAGCCGACTAGCGGGGAACACCGGGGAGCTGTTTTTT. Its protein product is CASSRLAGNTGELFF.

The CDR3 protein is CASSQGLYSSYNSPLHF. CDR3 coding DNA: TGTGCCAGCAGCCAGGGGTTATATAGCTCCTATAATTCACCCCTCCACTTT. The chain links TRBV5-6 to TRBJ1-6, with a possible D match to TRBD1 (6 bases). The germline V gene has CDR1 SGHDT and CDR2 YYEEEE. V shed 4 bases and J shed 0 bases, with 14 bases lying between them. The CDR3 has 17 residues.

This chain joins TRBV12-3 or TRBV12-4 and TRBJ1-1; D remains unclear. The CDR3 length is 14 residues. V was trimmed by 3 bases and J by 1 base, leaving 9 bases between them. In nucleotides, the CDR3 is TGTGCCAGCAGTTTTGGACCTAAGAACACTGAAGCTTTCTTT. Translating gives CASSFGPKNTEAFF.

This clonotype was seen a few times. The CDR3 here is CATSDLGGRAQATQYF. The CDR3 nucleotides read TGTGCCACCAGTGATTTAGGCGGGAGGGCCCAGGCTACGCAGTATTTT. The rearrangement links TRBV24-1 to TRBJ2-3, with 9 bases matching TRBD2. The J segment lost 8 bases and the V segment lost 1 base, leaving 9 bases of the junction unmatched. Per the germline V gene, CDR1 is KGHDR and CDR2 is SFDVKD. CDR3 length equals 16 residues.

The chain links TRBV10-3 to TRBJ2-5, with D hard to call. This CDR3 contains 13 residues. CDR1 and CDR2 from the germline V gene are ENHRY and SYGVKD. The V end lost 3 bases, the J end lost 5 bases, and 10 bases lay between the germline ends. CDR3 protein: CAISEGQWETQYF. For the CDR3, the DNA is TGTGCCATCAGTGAAGGGCAGTGGGAGACCCAGTACTTC.

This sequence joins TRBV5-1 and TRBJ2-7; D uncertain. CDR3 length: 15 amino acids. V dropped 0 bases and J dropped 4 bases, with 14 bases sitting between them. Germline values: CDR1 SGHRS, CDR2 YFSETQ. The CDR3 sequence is CASSLAQGPVYEQYF. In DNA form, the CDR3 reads TGCGCCAGCAGCTTGGCCCAAGGTCCGGTTTACGAGCAGTACTTC. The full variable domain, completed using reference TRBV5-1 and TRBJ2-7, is KAGVTQTPRYLIKTRGQQVTLSCSPISGHRSVSWYQQTPGQGLQFLFEYFSETQRNKGNFPGRFSGRQFSNSRSEMNVSTLELGDSALYLCASSLAQGPVYEQYFGPGTRLTVT.

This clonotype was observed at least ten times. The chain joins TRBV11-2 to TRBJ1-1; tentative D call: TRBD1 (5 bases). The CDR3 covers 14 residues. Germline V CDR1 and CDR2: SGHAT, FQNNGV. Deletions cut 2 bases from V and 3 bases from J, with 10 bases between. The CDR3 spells CASSLFGGDTEAFF. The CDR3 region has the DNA TGTGCCAGCAGCTTATTTGGGGGGGACACTGAAGCTTTCTTT.

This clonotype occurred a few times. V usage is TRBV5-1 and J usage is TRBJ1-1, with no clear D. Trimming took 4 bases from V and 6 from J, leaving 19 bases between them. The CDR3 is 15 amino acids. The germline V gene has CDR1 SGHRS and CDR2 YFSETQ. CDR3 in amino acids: CASSTDRPGRAEAFF. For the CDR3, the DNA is TGCGCCAGCAGCACGGATCGACCCGGACGGGCTGAAGCTTTCTTT.

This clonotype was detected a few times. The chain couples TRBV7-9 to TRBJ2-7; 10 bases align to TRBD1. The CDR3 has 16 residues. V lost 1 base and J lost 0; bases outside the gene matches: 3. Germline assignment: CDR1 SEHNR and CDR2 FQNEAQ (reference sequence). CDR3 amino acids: CASSLGRDRGSYEQYF. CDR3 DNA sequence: TGTGCCAGCAGCTTAGGGCGGGACAGGGGCTCCTACGAGCAGTACTTC.

CDR3 coding DNA: TGTGCCAGCAGTTCTTCACCGGGACTAGCGGGAGGAGAAACCTACAATGAGCAGTTCTTC. Protein: CASSSSPGLAGGETYNEQFF. This chain uses TRBV12-3 or TRBV12-4 with TRBJ2-1, with 15 bases that match TRBD2. The CDR3 is 20 amino acids. V trimming: 4 bases; J trimming: 2 bases; junction bases outside the gene matches: 12.

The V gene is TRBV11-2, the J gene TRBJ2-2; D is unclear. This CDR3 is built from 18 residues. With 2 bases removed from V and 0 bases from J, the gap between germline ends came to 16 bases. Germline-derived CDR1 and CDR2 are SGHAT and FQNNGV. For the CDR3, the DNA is TGTGCCAGCAGCTTACGAATAAAGAACTACGCGAACACCGGGGAGCTGTTTTTT. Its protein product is CASSLRIKNYANTGELFF. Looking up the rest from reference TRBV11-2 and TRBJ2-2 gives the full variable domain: EAGVAQSPRYKIIEKRQSVAFWCNPISGHATLYWYQQILGQGPKLLIQFQNNGVVDDSQLPKDRFSAERLKGVDSTLKIQPAKLEDSAVYLCASSLRIKNYANTGELFFGEGSRLTVL.

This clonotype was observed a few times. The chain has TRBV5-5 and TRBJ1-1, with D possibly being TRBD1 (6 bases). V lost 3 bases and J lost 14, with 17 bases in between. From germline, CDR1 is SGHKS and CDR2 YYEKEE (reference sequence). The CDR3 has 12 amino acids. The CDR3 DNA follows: TGTGCCAGCAGCTGGACCGGGACAATGTGCTTCTTT. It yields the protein CASSWTGTMCFF.

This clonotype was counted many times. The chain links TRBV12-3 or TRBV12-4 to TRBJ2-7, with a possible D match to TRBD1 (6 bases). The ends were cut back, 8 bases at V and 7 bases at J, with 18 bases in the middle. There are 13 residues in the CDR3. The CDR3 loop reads CASGDIIEGEQYF. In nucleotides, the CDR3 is TGTGCCAGCGGGGACATTATAGAGGGGGAGCAGTACTTC.

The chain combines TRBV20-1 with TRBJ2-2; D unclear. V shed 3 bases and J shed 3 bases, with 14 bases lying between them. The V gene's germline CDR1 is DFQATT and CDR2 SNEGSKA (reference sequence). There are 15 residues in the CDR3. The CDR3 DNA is TGCAGTGCTAGGGTGGCATTCCGACACACCGGGGAGCTGTTTTTT. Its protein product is CSARVAFRHTGELFF.